This T cell receptor (beta chain) was profiled in a study of blood T cell repertoires in COVID-19 (dated by TCRdb to 2020 to 2021). For the study in its entirety: The collaborator samples originated in the United States, Italy and Spain and spanned the acute and convalescent phases of COVID-19. The dataset comprised deeply sampled blood TCRbeta repertoires from subjects exposed to, actively infected with, or recovered from COVID-19. The repertoires were made available in a free public database intended to serve as a resource for research on the immune response to SARS-CoV-2. Where available, HLA class I and class II types were taken from metadata supplied by the sample provider and were not determined by assay-based typing. A de-identified subject ID, COVID-19 status, age in years and sex were almost always included in the sample metadata. The prospective study material was composed of cDNA or gDNA derived from T cells, B-cell-depleted T cells, or PBMCs. Samples came from the ongoing ImmuneRACE study (first 160 participants) plus 1,254 subjects from 6 global collaborators.

Study-wide conclusions, independent of this receptor: Clinical and demographic metadata were provided uncurated, with the amount varying by source and participant.

Collaborating institutions collected whole blood in K2EDTA tubes following their own protocols. Collaborator samples were shipped for TCRbeta analysis as frozen whole blood, isolated PBMCs, or DNA extracted from either sample type. TCRbeta CDR3 regions were amplified from genomic DNA using the immunoSEQ Assay, a bias-controlled multiplex PCR. On the study's bioinformatics: Within the assay, amplification of reference gene primers was used to estimate how many nucleated cells each sample contained. Sequence reads were collapsed and filtered to measure the absolute abundance of every unique TCRbeta CDR3 rearrangement. Productive Simpson clonality was computed per sample as the square root of Simpson's diversity index over productive rearrangements. This immuneACCESS table, as held by TCRdb, lists in-frame sequences with V and J called but not all clones. Of the missing ones, under half trace to an unresolved V gene in checked studies; the others have no known cause. V, J and clone size are taken as reported in that table, and D and trimming were inferred from the DNA itself. The sample records tens of thousands of clones, under 90% of which are singletons. The top ten constitute around 0.41% of the sample.

Note on this clone: Its specific antigen is unknown. Base-call qualities are not available, and no considerably larger clone is one nucleotide away.

Sequencing input: peripheral blood. The TCR sequence derives from a human donor in a cohort sampled during active COVID-19.

The CDR3 region: CASSLTGYEQYF. The DNA sequence is as follows: TGTGCCAGCAGTTTAACGGGCTACGAGCAGTACTTC. The sequence is built from TRBV12-3 or TRBV12-4 and TRBJ2-7, with the identity of the D gene unclear. Its CDR3 holds 12 amino acids, cysteine through phenylalanine. The kept DNA is CDR3 alone, 36 bases in frame from the first base. A distance of 5 bases separates the germline ends of V and J, which lose 2 bases and 3 bases respectively.